The 19 T cell receptor beta chains presented below share a single source sample, sequenced in a study of T cell responses to AZD1222 COVID-19 vaccine. Sequenced by immunoSEQ multiplex PCR; TCRdb stores in-frame clones only, minus some. The sample includes about 130,000 clones, 80% to 95% of them seen just once. The sample in question was peripheral blood, obtained 28 days after the second AZD1222 dose. These receptors all stem from an adult who received the AZD1222 COVID-19 vaccine.

This chain joins TRBV6-2 or TRBV6-3 and TRBJ1-5, with D maybe TRBD1 (5 bases). The CDR3 loop spans 12 amino acids. V was pared by 0 bases and J by 10 bases, with 7 bases between. Germline V gives CDR1 MNHEY, CDR2 SVGEGT. The CDR3 DNA reads TGTGCCAGCAGTTACTCGCAGGGCCCCCAGCATTTT. Protein sequence: CASSYSQGPQHF.

The chain employs TRBV9 and TRBJ2-3; D assignment may be TRBD1 or TRBD2 (6 bases each). The CDR3 runs to 15 residues. Trimming removed 1 base from V and 3 bases from J, with 12 bases in between. The germline V gene has CDR1 SGDLS and CDR2 YYNGEE. This CDR3 reads CASSVSGAGTDTQYF. DNA of the CDR3: TGTGCCAGCAGCGTATCGGGGGCTGGGACAGATACGCAGTATTTT.

V is TRBV7-6 and J is TRBJ2-2; D possibly corresponds to TRBD2 (6 bases). Trimming removed 2 bases at V and 8 bases at J, with 12 bases between. The germline gives CDR1 SGHVS, CDR2 FNYEAQ. The CDR3 is 14 amino acids. The CDR3 nucleotides read TGTGCCAGCAGCTTATTAGCGGAGGCAGGGGAGCTGTTTTTT. It encodes CASSLLAEAGELFF. Supplemented by reference TRBV7-6 and TRBJ2-2, the full variable domain reads GAGVSQSPRYKVTKRGQDVALRCDPISGHVSLYWYRQALGQGPEFLTYFNYEAQQDKSGLPNDRFSAERPEGSISTLTIQRTEQRDSAMYRCASSLLAEAGELFFGEGSRLTVL.

The V call is TRBV30, the J call TRBJ2-2; the match to TRBD2 covers 13 bases. CDR3 size: 15 residues. The trim removed 3 bases at V and 4 bases at J, leaving 2 bases unmatched. Germline-derived CDR1 and CDR2 are GTSNPN and SVGIG (reference sequence). This CDR3 is CAWRGLAGSTGELFF. The CDR3 DNA sequence: TGTGCCTGGAGGGGACTAGCGGGGAGCACCGGGGAGCTGTTTTTT.

The DNA of the CDR3 is TGTGCCAGCAGCTTAGACGGGACCCTCTCCTACGAGCAGTACTTC. Translated: CASSLDGTLSYEQYF. The chain combines TRBV11-3 with TRBJ2-7; D possibly matches TRBD1 or TRBD2 (5 bases each). This CDR3 is built from 15 residues. In germline, CDR1 is SGHNT, CDR2 YENEEA. V was trimmed by 0 bases and J by 0 bases, leaving 9 bases between them.

This chain uses TRBV24-1 with TRBJ2-3; 10 bases match TRBD1. Germline V gene sequence: CDR1 KGHDR, CDR2 SFDVKD. This CDR3 has 16 amino acids. The V segment lost 4 bases and the J segment 5 bases; nucleotides outside the gene matches: 8. CDR3 in amino acids: CATSDSGQGRGDTQYF. For the CDR3, the DNA is TGTGCCACCAGTGACTCGGGACAGGGGCGGGGAGATACGCAGTATTTT.

V and J are TRBV28 and TRBJ2-7; 7 positions match TRBD2. The CDR3 loop spans 12 amino acids. V was pared by 5 bases and J by 7 bases, with 5 bases of the junction left unmatched. From germline, CDR1 is MDHEN and CDR2 SYDVKM. The CDR3 bases are TGTGCCAGCAGTCTAGCGGAGAGGGAGCAGTACTTC. Its translation: CASSLAEREQYF.

The genes are TRBV3-1 (or the pseudogene TRBV3-2) and TRBJ2-5, with D perhaps matching TRBD2 (6 bases). V lost 4 bases to trimming and J lost 5 bases, with 8 bases between them. The germline V gene has CDR1 LGHDT and CDR2 YNNKEL (reference sequence). The CDR3 consists of 12 residues. CDR3 protein: CASSRGEETQYF. The DNA for the CDR3 is TGTGCCAGCAGCCGGGGGGAGGAGACCCAGTACTTC.

This sequence joins TRBV25-1 and TRBJ1-1; D possibly corresponds to TRBD1 (5 bases). Germline assignment: CDR1 MGHDK and CDR2 SYGVNS. The CDR3 runs 15 residues. V lost 2 bases, J lost 1 base, and 11 bases lay in between. The CDR3 DNA follows: TGTGCCAGCAGTGAACCCCAGGGTGGGAACACTGAAGCTTTCTTT. Residues: CASSEPQGGNTEAFF.

The CDR3 DNA sequence: TGCAGCGCCAACAGGGGCAAGAACACTGAAGCTTTCTTT. Translation gives CSANRGKNTEAFF. The rearrangement uses TRBV29-1 and TRBJ1-1; 7 bases line up with TRBD1. CDR1 and CDR2 from the germline V gene are SQVTM and ANQGSEA. The CDR3 loop spans 13 amino acids. Trimming at V came to 7 bases and at J to 1 base, leaving 6 bases not matched to a gene. Full variable domain (missing parts from reference TRBV29-1 and TRBJ1-1): SAVISQKPSRDICQRGTSLTIQCQVDSQVTMMFWYRQQPGQSLTLIATANQGSEATYESGFVIDKFPISRPNLTFSTLTVSNMSPEDSSIYLCSANRGKNTEAFFGQGTRLTVV.

V and J are TRBV7-3 and TRBJ2-7, with a tentative D call TRBD1 (6 bases). Germline assignment: CDR1 SGHTA and CDR2 FQGTGA. Trimming took off 5 bases at V and 5 bases at J, with 13 bases between the two ends. The CDR3 is 13 residues long. The CDR3 is CASSRTGSDEQYF. As DNA, the CDR3 is TGTGCCAGCAGCCGAACAGGGTCTGACGAGCAGTACTTC.

The CDR3 loop is CASSLTGLARGNTDTQYF. CDR3 DNA sequence: TGTGCCAGCAGCTTAACTGGTCTGGCTCGGGGGAACACAGATACGCAGTATTTT. This chain links TRBV7-6 with TRBJ2-3, with D maybe TRBD2 (6 bases). Germline V gene data show CDR1 as SGHVS and CDR2 as FNYEAQ. Trimming pared 2 bases from V and 2 bases from J, leaving 20 bases between. The CDR3 covers 18 residues.

The chain has TRBV4-3 and TRBJ2-1; no clear D. The germline V and J ends were trimmed by 0 bases and 8 bases, with 11 bases remaining between them. The CDR3 is 14 residues long. Germline-derived CDR1 and CDR2 are LGHNA and YSLEER. The CDR3 DNA sequence: TGCGCCAGCAGCCAAGAGGGTCCGGCGGATGAGCAGTTCTTC. Amino acids: CASSQEGPADEQFF.

The chain carries TRBV27 and TRBJ2-7, with TRBD1 matching 8 bases. The CDR3 is 16 residues long. V lost 4 bases and J lost 2; bases outside the gene matches: 10. Germline V gene lookup returns CDR1 MNHEY and CDR2 SMNVEV (reference sequence). The CDR3 loop reads CASSSKRQGTTYEQYF. CDR3 nucleotide sequence: TGTGCCAGCAGTTCAAAGCGACAGGGGACGACCTACGAGCAGTACTTC.

This chain connects TRBV7-2 to TRBJ1-2; the D gene is possibly TRBD1 (6 bases). Between the trimmed V and J ends, which lost 3 bases and 2 bases, there was a span of 13 bases. Germline V CDR1 and CDR2: SGHTA, FQGNSA. The CDR3 contains 15 residues. DNA of the CDR3: TGTGCCAGCAGCTTGGTCCGGACAGCGAACTATGGCTACACCTTC. This sequence encodes CASSLVRTANYGYTF.

This clone appeared a few times. CDR3 nucleotide sequence: TGTGCCAGCAGCTTCAGGGTGCCAAATAAGTTCTATGGCTACACCTTC. This sequence encodes CASSFRVPNKFYGYTF. The chain employs TRBV11-3 and TRBJ1-2; possible D gene TRBD1, 5 bases. CDR3 length equals 16 residues. Deletions cut 3 bases from V and 4 bases from J, with 18 bases between. Germline assignment: CDR1 SGHNT and CDR2 YENEEA.

This clone was counted a single time. This chain joins TRBV11-2 and TRBJ1-1, with no clear D. V was trimmed by 0 bases and J by 0 bases, leaving 2 bases between them. The CDR3 consists of 13 residues. Per the germline V gene, CDR1 is SGHAT and CDR2 is FQNNGV. In DNA form, the CDR3 reads TGTGCCAGCAGCTTAGAGGTGAACACTGAAGCTTTCTTT. This codes for CASSLEVNTEAFF.

This clone appeared a single time. This chain joins TRBV7-9 and TRBJ1-5, with 9 nucleotides matching TRBD1. CDR3 size: 14 residues. Germline loops: CDR1 SEHNR, CDR2 FQNEAQ (reference sequence). With V trimmed by 5 bases and J by 7 bases, 6 bases remained unmatched. The CDR3 bases are TGTGCCAGCAGCGAAATAACAGGGGGCCAGCCCCAGCATTTT. Translating it yields CASSEITGGQPQHF. Full variable domain (rest looked up from reference TRBV7-9 and TRBJ1-5): DTGVSQNPRHKITKRGQNVTFRCDPISEHNRLYWYRQTLGQGPEFLTYFQNEAQLEKSRLLSDRFSAERPKGSFSTLEIQRTEQGDSAMYLCASSEITGGQPQHFGDGTRLSIL.

This chain joins TRBV12-5 and TRBJ2-5; 10 bases align to TRBD1. The V gene end was trimmed by 0 bases and the J gene end by 5 bases; junction bases not matched to a gene: 6. The CDR3 consists of 16 residues. Germline V gives CDR1 LGHNT, CDR2 FRNRAP. CDR3 nucleotide sequence: TGTGCTAGTGGTTTGGTATTGACAGGGGGCGAGGAGACCCAGTACTTC. This encodes CASGLVLTGGEETQYF.